This T cell receptor (beta chain) came from a study of tumor-infiltrating lymphocytes in primary liver carcinoma. Notes on the study in general: Lower overlap was observed for tumor-adjacent and tumor-blood pairs relative to tumor region pairs.

The researchers produced TCR beta cDNA from around 500 ng total RNA with a constant-region primer. Three nested multiplex PCR rounds, a slightly modified ARM-PCR method, built the TCR beta libraries. TRBV1-TRBV30 forward and Cbeta reverse primers drove the first two approximately 10-cycle rounds. One entry per CDR3 protein results from TCRdb running MiXCR on the multiplex PCR reads. The table includes about 54,000 distinct CDR3 sequences, 70% to 80% detected once. Concerning this clonotype itself: The target antigen is unknown. The CDR3 does not end in the conserved phenylalanine or tryptophan, so this is likely a read error.

Unsorted bulk tissue of about 19-31 mg yielded co-extracted RNA and DNA. The V end was cut by 4 bases, the J end by 9 bases, with 12 bases between. The CDR3 is 12 residues long. The germline gives CDR1 MGHRA, CDR2 YSYEKL. J is TRBJ1-1 and V is TRBV4-1, with D hard to call. What was sequenced was liver tumor tissue from sampling region 2. Subset defined: tumor region T2, inferior pole. The clonotype originates from a man in his forties with primary liver carcinoma and hepatitis B virus infection. CDR3 amino acids: CASSPSGSKAFY. The CDR3, as DNA: TGCGCCAGCAGCCCTTCCGGGAGTAAAGCTTTCTAT.